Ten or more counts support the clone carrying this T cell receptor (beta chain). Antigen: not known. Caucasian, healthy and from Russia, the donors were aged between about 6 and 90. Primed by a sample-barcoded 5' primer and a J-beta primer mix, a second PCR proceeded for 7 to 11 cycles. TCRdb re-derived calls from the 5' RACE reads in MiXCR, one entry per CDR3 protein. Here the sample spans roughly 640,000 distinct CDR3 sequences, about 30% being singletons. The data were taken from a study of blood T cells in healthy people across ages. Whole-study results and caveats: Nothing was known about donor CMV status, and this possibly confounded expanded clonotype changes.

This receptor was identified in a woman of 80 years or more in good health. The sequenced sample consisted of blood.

The CDR3 here is CASRPTEQETQYF. The DNA of the CDR3 is TGTGCCAGCAGACCGACAGAACAAGAGACCCAGTACTTC. The rearrangement joins TRBV7-2 to TRBJ2-5, with D tentatively TRBD1 (5 bases). Trimming cost V 6 bases and J 2 bases, with 10 bases left between them. The CDR3 runs 13 residues. Per germline, CDR1 SGHTA and CDR2 FQGNSA.